One T cell receptor beta chain is described in this entry. Its antigen is unknown. The data were obtained in a study of blood T cells in healthy people across ages. A sample-barcoded 5' primer and a J-beta primer mix were used in a second PCR of roughly 6 to 11 cycles. Every single cDNA molecule received a tag from a template-switch adaptor with 12 random nucleotides. Using its own MiXCR run on the 5' RACE reads, TCRdb lists one record per CDR3 protein. The sample yields roughly 1,300,000 distinct CDR3 sequences, almost 60% seen once. V was pared by 2 bases and J by 4 bases, with 9 bases between. Per germline, CDR1 DFQATT and CDR2 SNEGSKA (reference sequence). This CDR3 spans 13 amino acids. Study outcomes and limitations: No one knew whether donors had CMV, which possibly confounded expanded clonotype changes.

Total RNA was extracted at no less than 5 micrograms per sample. This TCR derives from a man between 18 and 29 years old in good health. The sample was blood. The chain links TRBV20-1 to TRBJ2-1; D uncertain. The DNA for the CDR3 is TGCAGTGCTAGATGGAGAACTTACAATGAGCAGTTCTTC. It translates to CSARWRTYNEQFF.